One and the same sample provided the 30 T cell receptor beta chains below, sequenced in a study of T-cell memory formation after mild COVID-19. TCRdb fed the 5' RACE reads into MiXCR, producing one record per CDR3 protein. The sample lists 500,000 to 600,000 distinct CDR3 sequences; 15% to 20% were seen once. Sequenced material: PBMCs or a T cell subset sorted from them (not recorded which). The source of these receptors is an adult woman who had mild COVID-19 (a few samples of this study predate the infection). Cell type and time point are not known.

V and J are TRBV7-2 and TRBJ2-7; the D gene is possibly TRBD2 (6 bases). Per the germline V gene, CDR1 is SGHTA and CDR2 is FQGNSA. The CDR3 is 13 amino acids. Deletions cut 4 bases from V and 7 bases from J, with 14 bases between. CDR3 amino acids: CASSSQLAGEQYF. CDR3 nucleotides: TGTGCCAGCAGCTCCCAACTAGCCGGGGAGCAGTACTTC.

This clonotype occurred many times. This sequence joins TRBV12-3 or TRBV12-4 and TRBJ1-1; a weak D match, TRBD1 (6 bases). CDR3 length: 12 residues. V lost 5 bases, J lost 5 bases, and 9 bases lay in between. This CDR3 reads CASSDRFTEAFF. The CDR3 DNA reads TGTGCCAGCAGTGACAGGTTTACTGAAGCTTTCTTT.

The rearrangement uses TRBV5-1 and TRBJ1-1, with D maybe TRBD1 (5 bases). V was shortened by 2 bases and J by 4 bases, with 12 bases between the two germline ends. Germline CDR1 reads SGHRS; CDR2 reads YFSETQ. CDR3 length equals 14 residues. The CDR3 region has the DNA TGCGCCAGCAGCTTTGCCGGGCAGGGCACTGAAGCTTTCTTT. Amino acids: CASSFAGQGTEAFF.

The CDR3 reads CASSSGTGRGTEAFF. The CDR3 nucleotides are TGCGCCAGCAGCTCAGGGACAGGGAGGGGGACTGAAGCTTTCTTT. This sequence joins TRBV5-1 and TRBJ1-1, with 9 bases identical to TRBD1. Looked up from germline, CDR1 is SGHRS and CDR2 is YFSETQ. Trimming removed 3 bases from V and 5 bases from J; junction bases left unmatched: 8. The CDR3 has 15 amino acids.

The chain's CDR3 is CASSKTGALRYTEAFF. For the CDR3, the DNA is TGTGCCAGCAGTAAGACAGGGGCTCTACGGTACACTGAAGCTTTCTTT. This chain uses TRBV6-5 with TRBJ1-1; 8 nucleotides match TRBD1. Germline assignment: CDR1 MNHEY and CDR2 SVGAGI. CDR3 length equals 16 residues. V dropped 5 bases and J dropped 3; count of bases not matched to a gene: 11.

This clonotype has more than one count but fewer than ten. V and J are TRBV6-5 and TRBJ2-5; tentatively, D is TRBD1 or TRBD2 (5 bases each). The germline V and J ends were trimmed by 8 bases and 2 bases, with 15 bases remaining between them. From germline, CDR1 is MNHEY and CDR2 SVGAGI. The CDR3 length is 14 residues. The CDR3 here is CASRVGAYQETQYF. As DNA, the CDR3 is TGTGCCAGCCGAGTCGGGGCATATCAAGAGACCCAGTACTTC.

The chain has TRBV20-1 and TRBJ1-5; unclear D gene. CDR3 size: 14 residues. The germline gives CDR1 DFQATT, CDR2 SNEGSKA (reference sequence). V was clipped by 5 bases and J by 0 bases, with 11 bases between them. Written as DNA, the CDR3 is TGCAGTGCTCGTACTTGGGATAGCAATCAGCCCCAGCATTTT. It codes for CSARTWDSNQPQHF.

The chain carries TRBV19 and TRBJ1-5; D is unclear. This CDR3 has 13 amino acids. V lost 4 bases to trimming and J lost 2 bases, with 6 bases between them. The germline gives CDR1 LNHDA, CDR2 SQIVND (reference sequence). The CDR3 loop reads CASSKDGNQPQHF. CDR3 in DNA: TGTGCCAGTAGTAAGGACGGCAATCAGCCCCAGCATTTT.

The V call is TRBV7-2, the J call TRBJ2-4; 7 positions match TRBD1. The V segment lost 1 base and the J segment 16 bases; nucleotides outside the gene matches: 13. CDR1 and CDR2 from the germline V gene are SGHTA and FQGNSA. This CDR3 is 14 amino acids long. The DNA for the CDR3 is TGTGCCAGCAGCTTAGGTCCCGACAGGGAATTTCTATACTTC. Translation: CASSLGPDREFLYF. The full variable domain, in which reference TRBV7-2 and TRBJ2-4 provide the parts outside the CDR3, is GAGVSQSPSNKVTEKGKDVELRCDPISGHTALYWYRQSLGQGLEFLIYFQGNSAPDKSGLPSDRFSAERTGGSVSTLTIQRTQQEDSAVYLCASSLGPDREFLYFGAGTRLSVL.

This clonotype appeared a few times. This rearrangement joins TRBV5-1 to TRBJ2-1; no reliable D call. Between the trimmed V and J ends, which lost 0 bases and 6 bases, there was a span of 16 bases. CDR3 length: 16 residues. Germline assignment: CDR1 SGHRS and CDR2 YFSETQ. CDR3 sequence reads: CASSLGHSPVGNEQFF. CDR3 bases: TGCGCCAGCAGCTTGGGACACTCCCCAGTGGGCAATGAGCAGTTCTTC.

The rearrangement links TRBV30 to TRBJ2-3; D is unresolved. The CDR3 loop spans 12 amino acids. Deletions cut 0 bases from V and 5 bases from J, with 6 bases between. CDR1 and CDR2 from the germline V gene are GTSNPN and SVGIG (reference sequence). The DNA for the CDR3 is TGTGCCTGGAGTGTTGTGAGAGATACGCAGTATTTT. Translating it yields CAWSVVRDTQYF.

J is TRBJ2-5 and V is TRBV5-4; 12 bases fit TRBD2. V lost 6 bases, J lost 4 bases, and 4 bases stayed unmatched. This CDR3 is 14 amino acids long. Germline CDR1 SGHNT, CDR2 YYREEE (reference sequence). The chain's CDR3 is CASKLAGGRETQYF. The CDR3 DNA reads TGTGCCAGCAAACTAGCGGGGGGCCGAGAGACCCAGTACTTC. Together with reference TRBV5-4 and TRBJ2-5, the CDR3 gives the full variable domain: ETGVTQSPTHLIKTRGQQVTLRCSSQSGHNTVSWYQQALGQGPQFIFQYYREEENGRGNFPPRFSGLQFPNYSSELNVNALELDDSALYLCASKLAGGRETQYFGPGTRLLVL.

This clonotype was seen a handful of times. This rearrangement joins TRBV4-1 to TRBJ2-5; TRBD1 aligns across 7 bases. The germline gives CDR1 MGHRA, CDR2 YSYEKL. CDR3 size: 15 residues. With 1 base clipped from V and 5 bases from J, the junction kept 7 bases outside the gene matches. CDR3 nucleotides: TGCGCCAGCAGCCAAGTGACAGGGAGTTTGGAGACCCAGTACTTC. Amino acids: CASSQVTGSLETQYF.

Here the CDR3 DNA reads TGCGCCAGCAGCTTGCCCTCCTATGGGACAGAGTACACTGAAGCTTTCTTT. Its translation: CASSLPSYGTEYTEAFF. The chain joins TRBV5-1 to TRBJ1-1, with 7 bases lining up with TRBD1. CDR3 length equals 17 residues. The ends lost 1 base at V and 3 bases at J; junction bases unmatched: 12. The germline V gene encodes CDR1 SGHRS and CDR2 YFSETQ.

V and J are TRBV24-1 and TRBJ2-1; 8 bases line up with TRBD2. CDR3 length: 16 residues. V dropped 4 bases and J dropped 7; count of bases not matched to a gene: 11. Germline lookup yields CDR1 KGHDR and CDR2 SFDVKD. This CDR3 is CATSDTHGGAENEQFF. The CDR3 DNA is TGTGCCACCAGTGACACGCACGGGGGGGCGGAAAATGAGCAGTTCTTC.

The J gene is TRBJ1-5, the V gene TRBV10-3; D unclear. The CDR3 extends over 16 amino acids. Germline assignment: CDR1 ENHRY and CDR2 SYGVKD. V was trimmed by 0 bases and J by 0 bases, leaving 9 bases between them. The CDR3 sequence is CAISESGSFSNQPQHF. CDR3 DNA sequence: TGTGCCATCAGTGAGTCTGGCAGCTTTAGCAATCAGCCCCAGCATTTT.

This clonotype came up a few times. This sequence joins TRBV4-1 and TRBJ2-1, with 8 bases matching TRBD2. J lost 9 bases, V lost 0 bases, and 10 bases had no gene match. This CDR3 has 16 residues. Per germline, CDR1 MGHRA and CDR2 YSYEKL. The CDR3 reads CASSQDPGLGEVEQFF. DNA of the CDR3: TGCGCCAGCAGCCAAGATCCGGGACTAGGTGAGGTTGAGCAGTTCTTC.

This clonotype was counted a few times. V and J are TRBV20-1 and TRBJ2-1; 7 positions match TRBD1. Germline assignment: CDR1 DFQATT and CDR2 SNEGSKA (reference sequence). V lost 0 bases, J lost 8 bases, and 10 bases stayed unmatched. CDR3 length: 15 amino acids. This chain's CDR3 is CSARDPEETGYEQFF. The CDR3 DNA reads TGCAGTGCTAGAGATCCGGAAGAGACAGGGTATGAGCAGTTCTTC.

The chain employs TRBV20-1 and TRBJ1-1; 11 nucleotides line up with TRBD1. CDR3 length: 16 residues. Germline CDR1 DFQATT, CDR2 SNEGSKA (reference sequence). V lost 5 bases to trimming and J lost 1 base; unmatched junction nucleotides: 9. CDR3 sequence (DNA): TGCAGTGCTCTTCGGACAGGGGGCAGGGCGAACACTGAAGCTTTCTTT. It specifies CSALRTGGRANTEAFF.

This clonotype was picked up a small number of times. This chain links TRBV7-2 with TRBJ2-1, with 10 bases aligning to TRBD2. Germline V lookup: CDR1 SGHTA, CDR2 FQGNSA. The CDR3 is 22 amino acids. The J segment lost 1 base and the V segment lost 3 bases, leaving 21 bases of the junction unmatched. The CDR3 loop is CASSFPPRASGRIGESYNEQFF. The CDR3 DNA sequence: TGTGCCAGCAGCTTCCCCCCGCGGGCTAGCGGGAGAATTGGAGAGTCCTACAATGAGCAGTTCTTC.

J is TRBJ2-1 and V is TRBV7-2; TRBD2 agrees at 14 bases. The CDR3 totals 13 residues. Per germline, CDR1 SGHTA and CDR2 FQGNSA. The V segment lost 6 bases and the J segment 12 bases; nucleotides outside the gene matches: 4. In nucleotides, the CDR3 is TGTGCCAGCAGTCCTGGACTAGCGGGAGGGCAGTTCTTC. Translation: CASSPGLAGGQFF.

This clonotype was found a few times. V usage is TRBV7-9 and J usage is TRBJ2-5; D may correspond to TRBD1 or TRBD2 (6 bases each). V was shortened by 5 bases and J by 1 base, with 17 bases between the two germline ends. This CDR3 is built from 16 residues. Germline V gene lookup returns CDR1 SEHNR and CDR2 FQNEAQ (reference sequence). The CDR3 DNA sequence: TGTGCCAGCAGCGCCTGGGAGACGGGGGCCCAAGAGACCCAGTACTTC. Its translation: CASSAWETGAQETQYF.

This clonotype has a handful of counts. The genes are TRBV7-3 and TRBJ1-1; TRBD1 aligns across 8 bases. V was clipped by 5 bases and J by 5 bases; unmatched bases: 7. CDR3 size: 14 residues. CDR1 and CDR2 (germline): SGHTA, FQGTGA. The CDR3 is CASSQTGVGTEAFF. In DNA form, the CDR3 reads TGTGCCAGCAGCCAGACAGGGGTCGGAACTGAAGCTTTCTTT. The full variable domain, its missing parts supplied by reference TRBV7-3 and TRBJ1-1, is GAGVSQTPSNKVTEKGKYVELRCDPISGHTALYWYRQSLGQGPEFLIYFQGTGAADDSGLPNDRFFAVRPEGSVSTLKIQRTERGDSAVYLCASSQTGVGTEAFFGQGTRLTVV.

The chain couples TRBV2 to TRBJ1-1; D unresolved. Germline V gives CDR1 SNHLY, CDR2 FYNNEI. This CDR3 is 12 amino acids long. V was trimmed by 4 bases and J by 7 bases, leaving 10 bases between them. CDR3 nucleotides: TGTGCCAGCAGTGGAAAGAGTTTTGAAGCTTTCTTT. Protein: CASSGKSFEAFF.

This clonotype was seen only a few times. The DNA for the CDR3 is TGCAGTACCACTCGGACAGGGGCGGCGACCGGGGAGCTGTTTTTT. Translating gives CSTTRTGAATGELFF. J is TRBJ2-2 and V is TRBV20-1, with 9 bases matching TRBD1. V trimming: 8 bases; J trimming: 5 bases; junction bases outside the gene matches: 12. Germline CDR1 reads DFQATT; CDR2 reads SNEGSKA (reference sequence). The CDR3 loop spans 15 amino acids.

This chain uses TRBV20-1 with TRBJ1-5, with unresolved D. The CDR3 length is 13 residues. Germline CDR1 is DFQATT and CDR2 is SNEGSKA (reference sequence). With 1 base removed from V and 7 bases from J, the gap between germline ends came to 11 bases. CDR3 in amino acids: CSARGGGTQPQHF. The CDR3 bases are TGCAGTGCTAGAGGTGGAGGCACCCAGCCCCAGCATTTT.

On this clonotype: A junction boundary mismatches the germline segment, possibly from a read error. The rearrangement uses TRBV19 and TRBJ1-2, with a weak D call TRBD1 (6 bases). This CDR3 spans 14 amino acids. Germline CDR1 is LNHDA and CDR2 is SQIVND (reference sequence). The CDR3 loop is CATSPVQGINGYTF. The CDR3 DNA reads TGTGCCACTAGTCCGGTCCAGGGGATTAATGGCTACACCTTC.

The chain carries TRBV30 and TRBJ1-4; 7 bases fit TRBD1. Germline V gene sequence: CDR1 GTSNPN, CDR2 SVGIG (reference sequence). CDR3 length equals 15 residues. V was pared by 5 bases and J by 2 bases, with 8 bases of the junction left unmatched. CDR3 sequence reads: CAWYKTGSTNEKLFF. In DNA form, the CDR3 reads TGTGCCTGGTATAAGACAGGGTCGACTAATGAAAAACTGTTTTTT.

This chain uses TRBV7-8 with TRBJ2-7, with 14 bases identical to TRBD2. V was clipped by 5 bases and J by 1 base; unmatched bases: 13. The CDR3 runs to 19 residues. Germline CDR1 is SGHVS and CDR2 is FQNEAQ. The CDR3 loop is CASSPVSGLAGAQSYEQYF. The CDR3 region has the DNA TGTGCCAGCAGCCCCGTCTCGGGACTAGCGGGAGCCCAATCCTACGAGCAGTACTTC.

The chain employs TRBV6-5 and TRBJ2-7; D is undetermined. Germline CDR1 reads MNHEY; CDR2 reads SVGAGI. This CDR3 is built from 14 residues. The ends were cut back, 7 bases at V and 4 bases at J, with 17 bases in the middle. DNA for the CDR3: TGTGCCAGCATCCCATCTAGAGGAGTATACGAGCAGTACTTC. Translated: CASIPSRGVYEQYF.